This T cell receptor beta chain was sequenced for a study of T cell changes during pregnancy in multiple sclerosis. This CDR3 is 12 amino acids long. The germline V and J ends were trimmed by 8 bases and 8 bases, with 13 bases remaining between them. CDR1 and CDR2 from the germline V gene are SNHLY and FYNNEI. Produced via immunoSEQ multiplex PCR; TCRdb's table is partial and in-frame only. The profile shows around 20,000 clones, roughly nine tenths of them singletons. This clonotype originated in a female donor in good health, enrolled as a control in a pregnancy study. The chain couples TRBV2 to TRBJ2-1; D is ambiguous. The material sequenced was CD8+ T cells from peripheral blood mononuclear cells, taken in the second trimester of pregnancy. As DNA, the CDR3 is TGTGCCAGCGTCACGGGTATCGATGAGCAGTTCTTC. Its protein is CASVTGIDEQFF. Full variable domain (remainder filled in from reference TRBV2 and TRBJ2-1): EPEVTQTPSHQVTQMGQEVILRCVPISNHLYFYWYRQILGQKVEFLVSFYNNEISEKSEIFDDQFSVERPDGSNFTLKIRSTKLEDSAMYFCASVTGIDEQFFGPGTRLTVL.